The clone carrying this T cell receptor (beta chain) appeared a few times. The antigen is not known. This record comes from a study of blood T cells in healthy people across ages. Study conclusions and caveats: Total diversity from one million sequenced T cells was likely underestimated.

The use of a sample-barcoded 5' primer and a J-beta primer mix characterized a second PCR of roughly 6 to 11 cycles. In TCRdb, the 5' RACE reads were re-called with MiXCR into one record per CDR3 protein. The sample holds some 1.8 million distinct CDR3 sequences, 30% to 40% seen once. The sample taken for sequencing was blood. The receptor was isolated from a human donor in good health.

CDR3 sequence: CASSLRDKPQPQHF. The CDR3 nucleotides are TGTGCCAGCAGCTTACGGGACAAACCACAGCCCCAGCATTTT. The chain joins TRBV7-9 to TRBJ1-5; D possibly corresponds to TRBD1 (6 bases). V was trimmed by 2 bases and J by 7 bases, leaving 12 bases between them. This CDR3 has 14 residues. Per the germline V gene, CDR1 is SEHNR and CDR2 is FQNEAQ (reference sequence).